Listed below are T cell receptor beta chains from one sample, sequenced in a study of beta chain features in type 1 diabetes. Some clones are missing from TCRdb's copy, which holds only in-frame ones; the method was immunoSEQ multiplex PCR. This table holds 130,000 to 150,000 clones, more than 10% found once. The sample consisted of central memory CD4+ T cells from blood. The receptors here all came from a man in his late teens or twenties with type 1 diabetes. Both conserved end residues are trimmed from each CDR3. The order of the fields is D gene, V gene, J gene, CDR3 protein. The D gene is left open where the match is weak.

>-|TRBV25-1|TRBJ2-3
ASSHPSRGSTDTQY
>-|TRBV2|TRBJ2-7
ASSVQGYEQY
>-|TRBV7-2|TRBJ2-1
ASSANQLNEQF
>-|TRBV7-6|TRBJ2-2
ASSLESSNTGELF
>-|TRBV11-2|TRBJ2-1
ASTLGAEQF
>-|TRBV5-1|TRBJ1-6
ASSLTGDQDSPLH
>-|TRBV2|TRBJ2-1
ASSLDNEQF
>TRBD1|TRBV18|TRBJ2-7
ASSPGQGKGEQY
>TRBD2|TRBV5-1|TRBJ2-1
ASSSALTSGSSYNEQF
>-|TRBV9|TRBJ2-3
ASSPSAIEDTQY
>-|TRBV13|TRBJ1-6
ASRAGINNSPLH
>-|TRBV28|TRBJ1-2
ASLLGGGNTYGYT
>-|TRBV11-2|TRBJ1-2
ASSPDSVTGYT
>-|TRBV5-1|TRBJ2-7
ASSLIGDEQY
>-|TRBV5-1|TRBJ2-1
ASSPGGGKMNEQF
>TRBD1|TRBV10-3|TRBJ2-7
AIGDRDYEQY
>TRBD2|TRBV30|TRBJ2-1
SWTRLAGDEQF
>-|TRBV7-6|TRBJ2-2
ASSPGLGRGGTGELF
>TRBD1|TRBV4-2|TRBJ1-1
ASSPQGARSTEAF
>TRBD2|TRBV4-1|TRBJ2-5
ASSQEGYEASGTQY
>-|TRBV10-3|TRBJ2-2
AISEEPGVTGELF
>TRBD1|TRBV7-2|TRBJ1-1
ASSLRTGGDAEAF
>TRBD2|TRBV27|TRBJ2-5
ASSLGGGQETQY
>-|TRBV2|TRBJ2-5
ASRKGGETQY
>TRBD2|TRBV6-5|TRBJ2-1
ASSPGLAGINEQF
>-|TRBV2|TRBJ2-3
ASRGEDGLFTVTDTQY
>-|TRBV7-2|TRBJ2-1
ASSLIAGTYNEQF
>TRBD1|TRBV30|TRBJ1-2
ASPGQGAMDYGYT
>TRBD2|TRBV13|TRBJ2-3
ASSFSGRYYVQY
>-|TRBV5-6|TRBJ2-3
ASSLTMDSFSTDTQY
>TRBD1|TRBV6-5|TRBJ1-1
ASILTGVTTEAF
>-|TRBV18|TRBJ2-5
ASSPNSHETQY
>TRBD2|TRBV7-6|TRBJ2-1
ASSFFGLAGPNNEQF
>TRBD1|TRBV2|TRBJ1-5
ASSDYGTGTQPQH
>TRBD2|TRBV2|TRBJ2-5
ASSTTSGGGERY
>-|TRBV19|TRBJ2-2
ASSSGTANTGELF
>-|TRBV9|TRBJ2-3
ASSFRDPLTDTQY
>-|TRBV7-8|TRBJ2-2
ASSLNRESSYTGELF
>TRBD2|TRBV7-9|TRBJ2-2
ASSIRTSGSGELF
>TRBD1|TRBV7-3|TRBJ1-6
ASSAMTGSNSPLH
>-|TRBV18|TRBJ1-1
ASSPGGAAFMNTEAF
>-|TRBV30|TRBJ1-6
AWSVAGAGDSPLH
>TRBD1|TRBV25-1|TRBJ1-2
ASSDAGGWDT
>-|TRBV19|TRBJ2-1
ASSTQPPGSSYNEQF
>-|TRBV2|TRBJ1-5
ASSPEEAQGNQPQH
>-|TRBV7-2|TRBJ1-1
ASSPLRGGYTEAF
>-|TRBV5-1|TRBJ2-3
ASSFTTDTQY